Each of the 12 T cell receptor beta chains below was sequenced from the same sample in a study of regulatory T cells in long-lasting Graves disease. Time point noted: persistent/refractory GD, antithyroid drugs over 5 years with positive TRAb. PBMC-extracted RNA yielded the TCR library. Sequencing libraries for TCR beta were prepared with iRepertoire HTBI primers and Arm-PCR of CDR3 regions. From the multiplex PCR reads, TCRdb called clonotypes with MiXCR, one entry per CDR3 protein. The sample includes 300,000 to 350,000 distinct CDR3 sequences, roughly a fifth of them seen just once. The source material was peripheral blood mononuclear cells (PBMCs), sampled when the disease was refractory, from a patient treated with antithyroid drugs. The receptors here all came from a female donor with Graves disease.

The genes are TRBV13 and TRBJ2-1, with TRBD2 matching over 10 bases. The J segment lost 4 bases and the V segment lost 2 bases, leaving 11 bases of the junction unmatched. Looked up from germline, CDR1 is PRHDT and CDR2 is FYEKMQ (reference sequence). The CDR3 is 18 amino acids. CDR3: CASSLPAQAGGIYNEQFF. The CDR3 bases are TGTGCCAGCAGCTTACCCGCTCAAGCGGGGGGGATATACAATGAGCAGTTCTTC.

The DNA of the CDR3 is TGTGCCAGCAGCGTAGAACCGGACAGCGCCTACGAGCAGTACTTC. Its translation is CASSVEPDSAYEQYF. The V call is TRBV9, the J call TRBJ2-7, with D perhaps TRBD1 (6 bases). V lost 0 bases to trimming and J lost 2 bases, with 12 bases between them. This CDR3 region has 15 residues. Germline values: CDR1 SGDLS, CDR2 YYNGEE. The whole variable domain, filled in from reference TRBV9 and TRBJ2-7, reads DSGVTQTPKHLITATGQRVTLRCSPRSGDLSVYWYQQSLDQGLQFLIQYYNGEERAKGNILERFSAQQFPDLHSELNLSSLELGDSALYFCASSVEPDSAYEQYFGPGTRLTVT.

This clonotype was recorded many times. CDR3 bases: TGTGCCAGCAGTTTATTGGCGGGAGCAGCCAAAAACATTCAGTACTTC. Its translation: CASSLLAGAAKNIQYF. This rearrangement joins TRBV28 to TRBJ2-4; 7 nucleotides agree with TRBD2. The J segment lost 0 bases and the V segment lost 1 base, leaving 3 bases of the junction unmatched. Germline lookup yields CDR1 MDHEN and CDR2 SYDVKM. The CDR3 runs to 16 residues.

In its sample, this clonotype was seen many times. This rearrangement joins TRBV12-3 or TRBV12-4 to TRBJ2-5, with D hard to call. Trimming pared 3 bases from V and 4 bases from J, leaving 6 bases between. The CDR3 is 12 residues long. The CDR3 region is CASSFYPETQYF. In DNA, the CDR3 is TGTGCCAGCAGTTTTTACCCAGAGACCCAGTACTTC.

This clonotype appeared a few times. The J gene is TRBJ1-1, the V gene TRBV11-1; TRBD1 matches 9 bases. The CDR3 is 17 amino acids. V lost 4 bases, J lost 3 bases, and 12 bases stayed unmatched. CDR1 is SGHAT and CDR2 is FQDESV in the germline V gene (reference sequence). The CDR3 nucleotides read TGTGCCAGCAGCTCACGAGGGACAGGGAGAAGGGACACTGAAGCTTTCTTT. This codes for CASSSRGTGRRDTEAFF.

V is TRBV6-1 and J is TRBJ1-2; maybe TRBD1 (6 bases). Germline V gene data show CDR1 as MNHNS and CDR2 as SASEGT. Trimming pared 5 bases from V and 7 bases from J, leaving 14 bases between. The CDR3 contains 13 residues. The CDR3 spells CASSNRQESGYTF. CDR3 nucleotide sequence: TGTGCCAGCAGTAACCGACAGGAGAGTGGCTACACCTTC.

This clonotype was observed a few times. This sequence joins TRBV28 and TRBJ2-3, with a possible D match to TRBD1 (5 bases). V lost 5 bases to trimming and J lost 0 bases, with 15 bases between them. The CDR3 spans 16 residues. From germline, CDR1 is MDHEN and CDR2 SYDVKM. CDR3 region: CASSGQGLPSTDTQYF. CDR3 nucleotides: TGTGCCAGCAGTGGTCAGGGTTTGCCGAGCACAGATACGCAGTATTTT. The full variable domain, in which reference TRBV28 and TRBJ2-3 provide the parts outside the CDR3, is DVKVTQSSRYLVKRTGEKVFLECVQDMDHENMFWYRQDPGLGLRLIYFSYDVKMKEKGDIPEGYSVSREKKERFSLILESASTNQTSMYLCASSGQGLPSTDTQYFGPGTRLTVL.

This clonotype was seen more than once but under ten times. CDR3 residues: CASSLFTQADTQYF. In nucleotides, the CDR3 is TGTGCCAGCAGTTTGTTCACCCAGGCAGATACGCAGTATTTT. V gene TRBV12-3 or TRBV12-4 combines with J gene TRBJ2-3; D is undetermined. The V gene lost 3 bases and the J gene lost 4 bases, with 11 bases spanning the gap. The CDR3 is made up of 14 amino acids.

This clonotype was detected many times. The junction differs from germline at one of its ends, possibly a read error. V is TRBV5-1 and J is TRBJ2-7; 11 nucleotides align to TRBD2. The germline gives CDR1 SGHRS, CDR2 YFSETQ. The CDR3 is 14 amino acids. CDR3 protein: CASSFTSGSYEQYF. DNA of the CDR3: TGTGCCAGCAGCTTCACTAGCGGGAGCTACGAGCAGTACTTC.

This chain links TRBV4-1 with TRBJ1-5; no reliable D call. CDR3 length: 14 amino acids. Germline CDR1 MGHRA, CDR2 YSYEKL. V shed 3 bases and J shed 4 bases, with 10 bases lying between them. In DNA form, the CDR3 reads TGCGCCAGCAGCCATTTGGGGAAGAATCAGCCCCAGCATTTT. Encoded protein: CASSHLGKNQPQHF.

This clonotype was observed a handful of times. The gene calls are TRBV6-1 and TRBJ1-2; no clear D. V lost 6 bases and J 4 bases, leaving 15 bases between the germline ends. The length of the CDR3 is 14 residues. Germline CDR1 reads MNHNS; CDR2 reads SASEGT. The CDR3 here is CASRLDTASYGYTF. Here the CDR3 DNA reads TGTGCCAGCAGGCTGGATACAGCCAGCTATGGCTACACCTTC.

This clonotype has just a few counts. The chain couples TRBV3-1 to TRBJ2-7; the D is unclear. The V gene lost 4 bases and the J gene lost 8 bases, with 12 bases spanning the gap. The CDR3 is 12 residues long. Germline lookup yields CDR1 LGHDT and CDR2 YNNKEL (reference sequence). The CDR3 is CASSPSSLKQYF. CDR3 nucleotides: TGTGCCAGCAGCCCCTCCTCCCTCAAGCAGTACTTC.